These 18 T cell receptor beta chains were sequenced from one sample in a study of T cell responses to AZD1222 COVID-19 vaccine. Here immunoSEQ multiplex PCR was the method, and the copy in TCRdb shows in-frame clones only, minus some. In the table there are 130,000 to 150,000 clones, about nine tenths of which are singletons. This specimen consisted of peripheral blood, obtained on day 0 of AZD1222 vaccination. These receptors were obtained from an adult in good health.

This clone was observed once. The J gene is TRBJ2-5, the V gene TRBV6-5; 8 bases agree with TRBD1. V shed 6 bases, J shed 4 bases, and the junction held 10 bases outside the gene matches. The CDR3 totals 15 residues. Germline V gene sequence: CDR1 MNHEY, CDR2 SVGAGI. Written as DNA, the CDR3 is TGTGCCAGCAGGGGGGACAGGTCCCACGGAGAGACCCAGTACTTC. Protein sequence: CASRGDRSHGETQYF.

This chain joins TRBV11-2 and TRBJ1-1, with 8 bases lining up with TRBD1. Germline V gives CDR1 SGHAT, CDR2 FQNNGV. V was pared by 2 bases and J by 1 base, with 3 bases of the junction left unmatched. This CDR3 has 15 amino acids. This CDR3 is CASSLNRGGNTEAFF. As DNA, the CDR3 is TGTGCCAGCAGCTTAAACAGGGGGGGGAACACTGAAGCTTTCTTT.

This chain joins TRBV4-1 and TRBJ2-1; 10 bases fit TRBD2. Germline values: CDR1 MGHRA, CDR2 YSYEKL. The CDR3 is 21 residues long. Unmatched junction bases numbered 15, after V lost 1 base and J lost 0 bases. The CDR3 nucleotides read TGCGCCAGCAGCCAAGCGCCTCTAGCGGGAGCCCTCCTTAGCTCCTACAATGAGCAGTTCTTC. It is translated as CASSQAPLAGALLSSYNEQFF.

The gene calls are TRBV3-1 (or the pseudogene TRBV3-2) and TRBJ2-1, with D perhaps TRBD2 (6 bases). V was trimmed by 1 base and J by 10 bases, leaving 17 bases between them. The CDR3 consists of 15 residues. Germline V CDR1 and CDR2: LGHDT, YNNKEL (reference sequence). CDR3 loop: CASSQGLVPPSEQFF. The CDR3 bases are TGTGCCAGCAGCCAAGGACTAGTCCCCCCGTCGGAGCAGTTCTTC.

The rearrangement uses TRBV28 and TRBJ1-2; 8 bases are shared with TRBD1. V trimming: 2 bases; J trimming: 3 bases; junction bases outside the gene matches: 8. CDR3 length: 16 amino acids. Germline CDR1 and CDR2: MDHEN and SYDVKM. CDR3 DNA: TGTGCCAGCAGTTTACTGGACAGGGCTTCCGACTATGGCTACACCTTC. Residues: CASSLLDRASDYGYTF.

The chain uses TRBV18 and TRBJ2-2, with 8 bases identical to TRBD1. Per the germline V gene, CDR1 is KGHSH and CDR2 is LQKENI. The CDR3 consists of 16 residues. V gave up 4 bases and J gave up 0 bases; unmatched junction bases: 4. The CDR3 reads CASSRTGTPNTGELFF. The CDR3 DNA reads as TGTGCCAGCTCACGGACAGGGACCCCGAACACCGGGGAGCTGTTTTTT.

This chain links TRBV5-5 with TRBJ2-7; no firm D call. The CDR3 loop spans 15 amino acids. Germline V gene data show CDR1 as SGHKS and CDR2 as YYEKEE (reference sequence). The ends were cut back, 1 base at V and 2 bases at J, with 13 bases in the middle. CDR3 DNA sequence: TGTGCCAGCAGCTTGCTTCCTTCCCTTACCTACGAGCAGTACTTC. It is translated as CASSLLPSLTYEQYF.

The V and J genes are TRBV25-1 and TRBJ1-6; D not resolved. The germline V gene encodes CDR1 MGHDK and CDR2 SYGVNS. Trimming removed 5 bases from V and 8 bases from J, with 16 bases in between. The CDR3 totals 15 residues. The CDR3 loop reads CASSSRLGLDSPLHF. The CDR3 DNA reads TGTGCCAGCAGTTCCCGGTTGGGGTTGGATTCACCCCTCCACTTT.

V gene TRBV5-1 combines with J gene TRBJ2-5; D not certain. Trimming stripped 4 bases from V and 0 bases from J, with 7 bases between. Germline CDR1 is SGHRS and CDR2 is YFSETQ. The CDR3 has 13 amino acids. The CDR3 sequence is CASSRQYQETQYF. The CDR3 DNA reads as TGCGCCAGCAGCCGCCAGTACCAAGAGACCCAGTACTTC.

The V gene is TRBV19, the J gene TRBJ2-2; no definite D call. Germline V lookup: CDR1 LNHDA, CDR2 SQIVND (reference sequence). The ends were cut back, 2 bases at V and 4 bases at J, with 2 bases in the middle. This CDR3 contains 12 residues. The CDR3 DNA follows: TGTGCCAGTAGTATAACCACCGGGGAGCTGTTTTTT. Translation gives CASSITTGELFF.

This clone was counted between two and nine times. The chain combines TRBV12-3 or TRBV12-4 with TRBJ1-5; TRBD1 might be the D (5 bases). Trimming left V 7 bases short and J 8 bases short, with 12 bases between. The CDR3 has 12 residues. CDR3 DNA sequence: TGTGCCAGCACCGATGGGGGTGAGCCCCAGCATTTT. Encoded protein: CASTDGGEPQHF.

The chain combines TRBV7-2 with TRBJ1-5; TRBD1 matches 8 bases. The CDR3 covers 14 residues. V shed 5 bases, J shed 4 bases, and the junction held 4 bases outside the gene matches. CDR1 and CDR2 (germline): SGHTA, FQGNSA. The DNA for the CDR3 is TGTGCCAGCAGCAACCGACAGGGGAATCAGCCCCAGCATTTT. It encodes CASSNRQGNQPQHF. The full variable domain, in which reference TRBV7-2 and TRBJ1-5 provide the parts outside the CDR3, is GAGVSQSPSNKVTEKGKDVELRCDPISGHTALYWYRQSLGQGLEFLIYFQGNSAPDKSGLPSDRFSAERTGGSVSTLTIQRTQQEDSAVYLCASSNRQGNQPQHFGDGTRLSIL.

This sequence joins TRBV18 and TRBJ1-1; D call uncertain. The CDR3 covers 13 residues. Germline CDR1 KGHSH, CDR2 LQKENI. V was clipped by 3 bases and J by 2 bases, with 7 bases between them. This CDR3 reads CASSPLDNTEAFF. The CDR3 DNA sequence: TGTGCCAGCTCACCCTTGGATAACACTGAAGCTTTCTTT.

The count of this clone is one. The rearrangement uses TRBV28 and TRBJ2-2; 7 positions agree with TRBD2. Germline V gene sequence: CDR1 MDHEN, CDR2 SYDVKM. The CDR3 extends over 15 amino acids. V was pared by 5 bases and J by 5 bases, with 8 bases of the junction left unmatched. CDR3: CASSPPGLLTGELFF. CDR3 bases: TGTGCCAGCAGTCCCCCGGGACTACTTACCGGGGAGCTGTTTTTT.

The V call is TRBV2, the J call TRBJ2-5; 9 nucleotides agree with TRBD1. After removal of 8 bases from V and 5 bases from J, the junction contained 9 bases not matched to a gene. Germline values: CDR1 SNHLY, CDR2 FYNNEI. The length of the CDR3 is 14 residues. The CDR3 reads CASGRDRASETQYF. CDR3 nucleotides: TGTGCCAGCGGACGGGACAGGGCTTCCGAGACCCAGTACTTC.

The V and J genes are TRBV5-6 and TRBJ1-1; D not certain. Trimming stripped 6 bases from V and 1 base from J, with 13 bases between. Per germline, CDR1 SGHDT and CDR2 YYEEEE. CDR3 length: 14 residues. CDR3: CASKGRRRNTEAFF. The CDR3 DNA is TGTGCCAGCAAGGGCAGAAGGAGGAACACTGAAGCTTTCTTT.

The V call is TRBV7-9, the J call TRBJ1-2, with TRBD1 identical over 7 bases. Trimming cost V 0 bases and J 6 bases; bases outside gene matches: 10. The CDR3 is 16 residues long. From germline, CDR1 is SEHNR and CDR2 FQNEAQ (reference sequence). CDR3 region: CASSLALGGLADGYTF. CDR3 sequence (DNA): TGTGCCAGCAGCTTAGCGCTAGGGGGCCTAGCGGATGGCTACACCTTC.

About this clone itself: The sample has other DNA sequences that encode this CDR3 too. The chain couples TRBV12-3 or TRBV12-4 to TRBJ1-2; 9 bases map to TRBD1. Trimming at V came to 5 bases and at J to 5 bases, leaving 3 bases not matched to a gene. The CDR3 length is 13 residues. CDR3 nucleotide sequence: TGTGCCAGCAGTCTCGGGACAGGGTATGGCTACACCTTC. Translated: CASSLGTGYGYTF.